The 25 T cell receptor beta chains below were found in one sample sequenced in a study of T cells in Graves' hyperthyroidism and ophthalmopathy. RNA transcripts yielded amplified TCR beta CDR3 regions. The study used the HTBI primer set for a first-round RT-PCR of the TCR CDR3. TCRdb processed the multiplex PCR reads anew with MiXCR; each CDR3 protein has one entry. The sample contains hundreds of thousands of distinct CDR3 sequences, about 20% of which appear only once. Sample: blood. The origin of the receptors is a woman in her seventies with Graves' ophthalmopathy.

This clonotype was counted a few times. As DNA, the CDR3 is TGTGCCAGTTCACCGGCCCCGGGGGAATATCAGCCCCAGCATTTT. It yields the protein CASSPAPGEYQPQHF. The chain combines TRBV19 with TRBJ1-5, with D perhaps TRBD1 (5 bases). Germline CDR1 is LNHDA and CDR2 is SQIVND (reference sequence). V was cut by 8 bases and J by 5 bases, with 19 bases left in between. The CDR3 extends over 15 amino acids. Combining the CDR3 with reference TRBV19 and TRBJ1-5 gives the whole variable domain DGGITQSPKYLFRKEGQNVTLSCEQNLNHDAMYWYRQDPGQGLRLIYYSQIVNDFQKGDIAEGYSVSREKKESFPLTVTSAQKNPTAFYLCASSPAPGEYQPQHFGDGTRLSIL.

This sequence joins TRBV6-1 and TRBJ1-2; D is unclear. Germline-derived CDR1 and CDR2 are MNHNS and SASEGT. This CDR3 contains 13 residues. Trimming stripped 1 base from V and 4 bases from J, with 7 bases between. The CDR3 loop is CASSEVSLYGYTF. CDR3 DNA: TGTGCCAGCAGTGAAGTCAGTCTCTATGGCTACACCTTC.

In DNA, the CDR3 is TGTGCCTGGAGTCCCCTTAACGGGATTAGGGAGCTGTTTTTT. It codes for CAWSPLNGIRELFF. The chain employs TRBV30 and TRBJ2-2; D perhaps matches TRBD2 (5 bases). There are 14 residues in the CDR3. The V and J ends lost 2 bases and 9 bases respectively, with 16 bases between them. The germline CDR1 and CDR2 sequences are GTSNPN and SVGIG (reference sequence).

This clonotype was seen only a few times. The genes are TRBV2 and TRBJ2-7; TRBD1 matches 8 bases. The germline V gene has CDR1 SNHLY and CDR2 FYNNEI. The length of the CDR3 is 13 residues. V shed 5 bases and J 5 bases; nucleotides not matched to a gene: 5. In DNA form, the CDR3 reads TGTGCCAGCAGTCCAGGGGGCGGCCACGAGCAGTACTTC. Its protein is CASSPGGGHEQYF.

This clonotype appeared a few times. The genes are TRBV4-3 and TRBJ2-5; a weak D match, TRBD2 (5 bases). Trimming removed 0 bases from V and 5 bases from J, with 16 bases in between. The CDR3 spans 16 residues. Looked up from germline, CDR1 is LGHNA and CDR2 is YSLEER. The CDR3 loop reads CASSQDLQEVGETQYF. The CDR3 DNA is TGCGCCAGCAGCCAAGATCTTCAGGAGGTAGGGGAGACCCAGTACTTC.

This clonotype has a count of ten or more. The chain has TRBV5-1 and TRBJ1-2; 7 positions agree with TRBD1. The germline gives CDR1 SGHRS, CDR2 YFSETQ. The CDR3 runs 15 residues. V shed 3 bases and J 4 bases; nucleotides not matched to a gene: 9. The CDR3 sequence: CASSSAGTVPYGYTF. The DNA for the CDR3 is TGCGCCAGCAGCTCGGCCGGGACAGTCCCCTATGGCTACACCTTC.

In its sample, this clonotype was seen many times. The CDR3 loop is CASSPNPGQRLRGANVLTF. In nucleotides, the CDR3 is TGTGCCAGCAGTCCTAATCCCGGGCAACGGTTAAGGGGGGCCAACGTCCTGACTTTC. V gene TRBV2 combines with J gene TRBJ2-6; D remains unclear. The germline CDR1 and CDR2 sequences are SNHLY and FYNNEI. The CDR3 has 19 residues. The V gene lost 5 bases and the J gene lost 4 bases, with 24 bases spanning the gap.

There are a few counts of this clonotype. The chain employs TRBV20-1 and TRBJ2-5, with D perhaps matching TRBD1 (5 bases). The CDR3 is 12 amino acids. Deletions cut 3 bases from V and 5 bases from J, with 10 bases between. The germline V gene has CDR1 DFQATT and CDR2 SNEGSKA (reference sequence). The CDR3 coding sequence is TGCAGTGCTAGTTTCAGGGTGGAGACCCAGTACTTC. Residues: CSASFRVETQYF.

This sequence joins TRBV7-6 and TRBJ2-3, with TRBD2 matching over 14 bases. Trimming removed 5 bases from V and 14 bases from J; junction bases left unmatched: 15. This CDR3 spans 16 amino acids. CDR1 is SGHVS and CDR2 is FNYEAQ in the germline V gene. As DNA, the CDR3 is TGTGCCAGCAGCCAAGGACTAGCGGGAGGCACTCTCGCTTGGTATTTT. This sequence encodes CASSQGLAGGTLAWYF.

CDR3 DNA sequence: TGTGCCAGCAGTTTACTCCGAGGGCAGGGGGACTATGGCTACACCTTC. The encoded protein is CASSLLRGQGDYGYTF. The V and J genes are TRBV6-5 and TRBJ1-2, with TRBD1 matching over 7 bases. V trimming: 4 bases; J trimming: 3 bases; junction bases outside the gene matches: 11. CDR1 MNHEY and CDR2 SVGAGI come from the germline V gene. There are 16 residues in the CDR3.

The rearrangement links TRBV3-1 to TRBJ1-2, with D maybe TRBD1 (5 bases). Germline CDR1 and CDR2: LGHDT and YNNKEL (reference sequence). CDR3 length equals 14 residues. The V gene lost 9 bases and the J gene lost 2 bases, with 16 bases spanning the gap. The DNA of the CDR3 is TGTGCCAGTAGAGAACCGGGACGGAACTATGGCTACACCTTC. Amino acids: CASREPGRNYGYTF.

The chain employs TRBV6-1 and TRBJ2-5; possibly TRBD1 or TRBD2 for D (6 bases each). Germline lookup yields CDR1 MNHNS and CDR2 SASEGT. The CDR3 length is 16 residues. Between the trimmed V and J ends, which lost 5 bases and 3 bases, there was a span of 19 bases. CDR3 region: CASSSIGGLGKETQYF. The CDR3 DNA is TGTGCCAGCAGTAGCATAGGGGGACTCGGAAAAGAGACCCAGTACTTC.

The table lists this clonotype with many counts. The chain recombines TRBV12-3 or TRBV12-4 with TRBJ1-1; D perhaps matches TRBD1 (5 bases). V lost 6 bases and J lost 8, with 22 bases in between. This CDR3 contains 15 residues. The CDR3 sequence is CASRPSGEAQLEAFF. The CDR3 region has the DNA TGTGCCAGCAGACCCTCGGGGGAGGCCCAGCTGGAAGCTTTCTTT.

This clonotype has at least ten counts. This chain uses TRBV28 with TRBJ1-1; 7 nucleotides line up with TRBD1. The CDR3 loop spans 14 amino acids. The V gene end was trimmed by 2 bases and the J gene end by 1 base; junction bases not matched to a gene: 1. In germline, CDR1 is MDHEN, CDR2 SYDVKM. CDR3 amino acids: CASSLGTENTEAFF. The CDR3 coding sequence is TGTGCCAGCAGTTTAGGGACAGAGAACACTGAAGCTTTCTTT.

The CDR3 nucleotides are TGTGCCTGGAGTGCCCTCGCTGGGGGTGGCTACACCTTC. Encoded protein: CAWSALAGGGYTF. V and J are TRBV30 and TRBJ1-2; TRBD1 is a possible D gene (5 bases). V lost 1 base to trimming and J lost 7 bases, with 13 bases between them. Germline V CDR1 and CDR2: GTSNPN, SVGIG (reference sequence). The CDR3 spans 13 residues. Using reference TRBV30 and TRBJ1-2 for the parts outside the CDR3, the full variable domain is SQTIHQWPATLVQPVGSPLSLECTVEGTSNPNLYWYRQAAGRGLQLLFYSVGIGQISSEVPQNLSASRPQDRQFILSSKKLLLSDSGFYLCAWSALAGGGYTFGSGTRLTVV.

The chain has TRBV20-1 and TRBJ1-5, with 8 positions matching TRBD1. The germline V gene encodes CDR1 DFQATT and CDR2 SNEGSKA (reference sequence). This CDR3 is built from 14 residues. V lost 0 bases and J lost 6; bases outside the gene matches: 4. CDR3 protein: CSARDWDRIQPQHF. CDR3 bases: TGCAGTGCTAGAGATTGGGACAGGATTCAGCCCCAGCATTTT.

The chain employs TRBV3-1 and TRBJ2-7, with D tentatively TRBD2 (5 bases). Trimming cost V 0 bases and J 2 bases, with 11 bases left between them. The CDR3 consists of 15 residues. CDR1 LGHDT and CDR2 YNNKEL come from the germline V gene (reference sequence). Here the CDR3 reads CASSQEPAVTYEQYF. CDR3 in DNA: TGTGCCAGCAGCCAAGAACCAGCGGTAACCTACGAGCAGTACTTC.

The chain uses TRBV30 and TRBJ2-1; D call uncertain. Germline V gives CDR1 GTSNPN, CDR2 SVGIG (reference sequence). V dropped 2 bases and J dropped 9 bases, with 8 bases sitting between them. This CDR3 is built from 11 residues. CDR3 protein: CAWSFIGEQFF. The CDR3 bases are TGTGCCTGGAGTTTCATCGGTGAGCAGTTCTTC.

This clonotype was counted between two and nine times. The chain has TRBV11-2 and TRBJ2-7; possibly TRBD1 or TRBD2 for D (5 bases each). The CDR3 sequence is 17 residues long. From germline, CDR1 is SGHAT and CDR2 FQNNGV. V lost 1 base and J lost 4, with 20 bases in between. CDR3 protein: CASSLGVRMGRPYEQYF. The CDR3 region has the DNA TGTGCCAGCAGCTTAGGGGTCCGGATGGGACGGCCTTACGAGCAGTACTTC.

In this sample, this clonotype turned up many times. CDR3 residues: CASSSGRGQGDEQYF. The DNA for the CDR3 is TGTGCCAGCAGCTCCGGGCGGGGACAGGGCGACGAGCAGTACTTC. This chain joins TRBV7-8 and TRBJ2-7; 9 positions agree with TRBD1. V gave up 4 bases and J gave up 5 bases; unmatched junction bases: 9. CDR3 length: 15 amino acids. Looked up from germline, CDR1 is SGHVS and CDR2 is FQNEAQ.

J is TRBJ1-4 and V is TRBV20-1, with D possibly TRBD1 on 6 matching bases. The ends were cut back, 5 bases at V and 4 bases at J, with 14 bases in the middle. Germline-derived CDR1 and CDR2 are DFQATT and SNEGSKA (reference sequence). CDR3 size: 14 residues. In DNA form, the CDR3 reads TGCAGTGCTCCCCGCCCGGGACATAATGAAAAACTGTTTTTT. It codes for CSAPRPGHNEKLFF.

Concerning this clonotype itself: A junction end diverges from the germline sequence, so it may reflect a read error. The chain recombines TRBV12-3 or TRBV12-4 with TRBJ1-1; maybe TRBD1 (5 bases). There are 14 residues in the CDR3. CDR3: CASSLAGASTGAFF. The CDR3 bases are TGTGCCAGCAGTTTAGCAGGGGCTAGCACTGGAGCTTTCTTT.

The V call is TRBV11-2, the J call TRBJ2-2; TRBD2 might be the D (5 bases). The germline gives CDR1 SGHAT, CDR2 FQNNGV. CDR3 length equals 16 residues. V was cut by 3 bases and J by 4 bases, with 15 bases left in between. CDR3 residues: CASSLVGASGTGELFF. The CDR3 coding sequence is TGTGCCAGCAGCTTGGTGGGAGCATCTGGCACCGGGGAGCTGTTTTTT.

The genes are TRBV6-2 or TRBV6-3 and TRBJ1-2, with a weak D call TRBD1 (6 bases). Germline V lookup: CDR1 MNHEY, CDR2 SVGEGT. V dropped 2 bases and J dropped 6 bases, with 25 bases sitting between them. The CDR3 has 18 residues. The CDR3 is CASSYISGADLRLNGYTF. The DNA for the CDR3 is TGTGCCAGCAGTTACATTTCAGGGGCCGACCTTAGGCTGAATGGCTACACCTTC.

This clonotype was observed a single time. This chain uses TRBV7-9 with TRBJ2-1; 15 bases map to TRBD2. This CDR3 contains 17 residues. Germline V gene data show CDR1 as SEHNR and CDR2 as FQNEAQ (reference sequence). V lost 5 bases to trimming and J lost 7 bases; unmatched junction nucleotides: 9. The CDR3 is CASSTRTSGRARNEQFF. The CDR3 nucleotides read TGTGCCAGCAGCACCCGGACTAGCGGGAGGGCCCGGAATGAGCAGTTCTTC.